This TCR beta chain stems from a study of graft-versus-host responses after intestinal transplantation. About the study: Those transplanted obtained multivisceral, liver-intestinal, or isolated intestinal grafts. Anti-thymocyte globulin served as induction for all recipients, who then took tacrolimus and steroids for 2 to 4 years.

The CDR3 sequence is 18 residues long. From germline, CDR1 is MGHRA and CDR2 YSYEKL. Unmatched junction bases numbered 16, after V lost 3 bases and J lost 4 bases. Whole-study findings and limits: Ileal or blood samples showed some GvH clones first, and such clones were also found in recipient marrow. Maximum circulating GvH clone levels tracked with early post-transplant HvG decreases.

Turning to this clone: Its specificity is not known.

Assay: immunoSEQ multiplex PCR; the TCRdb copy retains only in-frame clones and omits some. The table has approximately 89,000 clones, roughly nine tenths seen once; the top ten hold approximately 0.17%. This sequence was found in a human donor who received an intestinal transplant. The genes are TRBV4-1 and TRBJ2-7, with TRBD2 matching 9 bases. The sequences come from unstimulated CD4+ T cells sorted from spleen or lymph node cells, collected before intestinal transplant. The CDR3: CASSHPSASERGVYEQYF. In DNA, the CDR3 is TGCGCCAGCAGCCACCCATCGGCGAGTGAGCGGGGGGTGTACGAGCAGTACTTC.